This T cell receptor (beta chain) was captured by sequencing in a study of blood T cells in healthy people across ages. With each sample, at least 5 micrograms of total RNA were extracted. The use of a sample-barcoded 5' primer and a J-beta primer mix characterized a second PCR of 7 to 11 cycles. TCRdb re-analysed the 5' RACE reads in MiXCR, keeping a single row per CDR3 protein. The sample carries about 800,000 distinct CDR3 sequences, roughly 25% recorded once. V lost 1 base, J lost 3 bases, and 22 bases lay in between. This CDR3 has 17 amino acids. Germline CDR1 reads DFQATT; CDR2 reads SNEGSKA (reference sequence). These sequences were also reported in another study, on T cells of mothers and their children.

This clonotype was sampled from a boy younger than 18 in good health. What was sequenced was blood. The V gene is TRBV20-1, the J gene TRBJ2-7, with D possibly matching TRBD2 (6 bases). The CDR3, as DNA: TGCAGTGCTAGAGGGGGACTGGTAGGTCGCCCGAACTACGAGCAGTACTTC. This gives the protein CSARGGLVGRPNYEQYF.